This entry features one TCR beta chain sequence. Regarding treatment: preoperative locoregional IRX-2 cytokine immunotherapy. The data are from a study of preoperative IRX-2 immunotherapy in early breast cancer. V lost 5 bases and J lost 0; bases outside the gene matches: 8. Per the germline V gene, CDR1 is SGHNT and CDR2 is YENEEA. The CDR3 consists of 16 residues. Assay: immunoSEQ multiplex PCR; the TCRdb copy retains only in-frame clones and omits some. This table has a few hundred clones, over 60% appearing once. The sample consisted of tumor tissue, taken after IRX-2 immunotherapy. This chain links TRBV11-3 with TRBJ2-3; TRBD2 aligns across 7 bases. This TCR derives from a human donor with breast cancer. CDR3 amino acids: CASSRGVEVSTDTQYF. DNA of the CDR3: TGTGCCAGCAGCCGGGGGGTTGAGGTGAGCACAGATACGCAGTATTTT.